This T cell receptor beta chain stems from a study of shared clonotypes between healthy human individuals. Germline CDR1 SGHNT, CDR2 YYREEE (reference sequence). After removal of 2 bases from V and 5 bases from J, the junction contained 6 bases not matched to a gene. The CDR3 length is 15 residues. All the donors were Caucasian adults who lived in Nashville, Tennessee. Assay used: immunoSEQ multiplex PCR; TCRdb lists only in-frame clones, some missing. The sample has some 92,000 clones; roughly 50% are singletons. Material: PBMCs. This sequence was found in a woman in her thirties or forties in good health. Some clones in this sample may be carry-over from other donors' samples. This chain uses TRBV5-4 with TRBJ2-1; 8 bases match TRBD2. The CDR3 reads CASSFRTSGHNEQFF. The CDR3, as DNA: TGTGCCAGCAGCTTCAGAACTAGCGGACACAATGAGCAGTTCTTC.